This T cell receptor beta chain was obtained from a study of T-cell reconstitution after alpha-beta-depleted transplantation in children. This CDR3 is built from 14 residues. CDR1 and CDR2 (germline): DFQATT, SNEGSKA (reference sequence). V lost 6 bases and J 7 bases, leaving 18 bases between the germline ends. This clonotype was recorded at least ten times. The TCRbeta library incorporated unique molecular identifiers. TCRdb reprocessed the PCR reads with MiXCR, giving one entry per CDR3 protein. The sample lists 240,000 or so distinct CDR3 sequences, about 12% occurring once. Material: PBMCs from the stem cell graft donor, obtained from the stem cell graft. The receptor's source is a human donor who donated a stem cell graft to a child with acute lymphoblastic leukemia. This chain joins TRBV20-1 and TRBJ1-4; D is undetermined. The CDR3 sequence is CSANEATPGEKLFF. CDR3 in DNA: TGCAGTGCAAATGAGGCAACCCCCGGTGAAAAACTGTTTTTT.